The 3 T cell receptor beta chains below come from one sample, sequenced in a study of blood T cell repertoires in COVID-19. TCRdb keeps only in-frame clones here, not all; method: immunoSEQ multiplex PCR. The sample contains roughly 330,000 clones, approximately 84% of which appear only once. The sample was PBMCs or T cells enriched from blood (not recorded which). All receptors come from a woman under 30 who had recovered from COVID-19.

The rearrangement links TRBV19 to TRBJ2-1, with a possible D match to TRBD1 (5 bases). The CDR3 totals 14 residues. V lost 6 bases to trimming and J lost 7 bases, with 16 bases between them. Looked up from germline, CDR1 is LNHDA and CDR2 is SQIVND (reference sequence). The CDR3 DNA sequence: TGTGCCAGTAGCTCCGGATCGTCAGGGAATGAGCAGTTCTTC. Translated, it gives CASSSGSSGNEQFF.

The sample holds a few counts of this clone. This chain connects TRBV5-1 to TRBJ1-3; TRBD1 might be the D (5 bases). V dropped 4 bases and J dropped 4 bases, with 15 bases sitting between them. The CDR3 length is 15 residues. Germline CDR1 is SGHRS and CDR2 is YFSETQ. Here the CDR3 reads CASSPGSGVGNTIYF. The CDR3 DNA is TGCGCCAGCAGCCCGGGATCGGGGGTCGGAAACACCATATATTTT.

The V gene is TRBV2, the J gene TRBJ2-3; 8 bases match TRBD2. Per germline, CDR1 SNHLY and CDR2 FYNNEI. The CDR3 loop spans 14 amino acids. V was clipped by 5 bases and J by 6 bases; unmatched bases: 7. CDR3 in amino acids: CASSPAGVYDTQYF. CDR3 DNA sequence: TGTGCCAGCAGTCCAGCGGGAGTTTACGATACGCAGTATTTT.